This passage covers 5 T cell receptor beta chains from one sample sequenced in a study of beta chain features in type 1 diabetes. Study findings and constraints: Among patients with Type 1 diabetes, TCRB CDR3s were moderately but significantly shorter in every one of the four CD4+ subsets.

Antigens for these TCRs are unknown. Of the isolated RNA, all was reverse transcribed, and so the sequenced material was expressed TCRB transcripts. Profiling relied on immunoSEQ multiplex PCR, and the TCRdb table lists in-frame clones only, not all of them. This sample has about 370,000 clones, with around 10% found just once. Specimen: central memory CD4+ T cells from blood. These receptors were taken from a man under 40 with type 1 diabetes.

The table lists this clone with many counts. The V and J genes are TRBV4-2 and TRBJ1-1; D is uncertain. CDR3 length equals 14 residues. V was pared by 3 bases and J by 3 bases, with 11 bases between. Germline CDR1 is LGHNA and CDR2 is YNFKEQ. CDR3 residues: CASSQTAPYTEAFF. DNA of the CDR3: TGTGCCAGCAGCCAGACTGCCCCATACACTGAAGCTTTCTTT.

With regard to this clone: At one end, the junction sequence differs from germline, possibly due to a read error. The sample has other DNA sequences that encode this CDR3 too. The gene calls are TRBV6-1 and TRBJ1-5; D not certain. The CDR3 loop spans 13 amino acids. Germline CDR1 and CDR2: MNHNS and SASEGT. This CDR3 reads CASRVYSNQPQHF. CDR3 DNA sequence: TGTGCCAGTAGAGTCTATAGCAATCAGCCCCAGCACTTT.

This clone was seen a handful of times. The CDR3 DNA follows: TGTGCCAGCAGTTACTCAGCGGCAGTGCTCGGCGAGCAGTACTTC. This codes for CASSYSAAVLGEQYF. V and J are TRBV6-5 and TRBJ2-7; D perhaps matches TRBD2 (5 bases). Germline loops: CDR1 MNHEY, CDR2 SVGAGI. The CDR3 runs 15 residues. Trimming stripped 0 bases from V and 6 bases from J, with 15 bases between.

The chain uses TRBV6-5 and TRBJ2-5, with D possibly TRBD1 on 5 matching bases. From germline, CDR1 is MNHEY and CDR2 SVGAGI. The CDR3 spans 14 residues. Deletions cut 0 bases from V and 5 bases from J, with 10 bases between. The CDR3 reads CASSYSGRRETQYF. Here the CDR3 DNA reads TGTGCCAGCAGTTACTCGGGGCGGCGGGAGACCCAGTACTTC.

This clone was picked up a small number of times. CDR3 region: CASSPDRGQNIQYF. In nucleotides, the CDR3 is TGTGCCAGCAGCCCAGACAGGGGGCAAAACATTCAGTACTTC. The V and J genes are TRBV14 and TRBJ2-4; 10 positions match TRBD1. Looked up from germline, CDR1 is SGHDN and CDR2 is FVKESK. After removal of 4 bases from V and 5 bases from J, the junction contained 2 bases not matched to a gene. This CDR3 has 14 amino acids.